Shown below are 11 T cell receptor beta chains from a single sample sequenced in a study of patients and donors after allogeneic stem cell transplantation. From the RT-PCR reads, TCRdb called clonotypes with MiXCR, one entry per CDR3 protein. In the table there are 410,000 or so distinct CDR3 sequences, roughly 17% of which are singletons. Input material: blood, either unsorted or a sorted T cell fraction (not recorded which). The receptors shown here come from a human donor who was either an allogeneic HSCT recipient or a stem cell or donor lymphocyte infusion donor (not recorded which). It is not recorded whose cells these are; they may come from a transplant donor.

The gene calls are TRBV15 and TRBJ1-1; D gene ambiguous. This CDR3 is 13 amino acids long. V lost 3 bases and J 6 bases, leaving 11 bases between the germline ends. Germline CDR1 LNHNV, CDR2 YYDKDF (reference sequence). The CDR3 DNA sequence: TGTGCCACCAGCAGCGGGAGGGAATCTGAAGCTTTCTTT. Translated: CATSSGRESEAFF. Full variable domain (outside the CDR3, taken from reference TRBV15 and TRBJ1-1): DAMVIQNPRYQVTQFGKPVTLSCSQTLNHNVMYWYQQKSSQAPKLLFHYYDKDFNNEADTPDNFQSRRPNTSFCFLDIRSPGLGDTAMYLCATSSGRESEAFFGQGTRLTVV.

Ten or more counts support this clonotype. The V gene is TRBV5-1, the J gene TRBJ2-1; D is perhaps TRBD1 (6 bases). The V gene lost 2 bases and the J gene lost 10 bases, with 7 bases spanning the gap. This CDR3 is built from 11 residues. The V gene's germline CDR1 is SGHRS and CDR2 YFSETQ. The CDR3 DNA is TGCGCCAGCAGCTTTGGGGGCGAGCAGTTCTTC. Encoded protein: CASSFGGEQFF. Full variable domain (rest looked up from reference TRBV5-1 and TRBJ2-1): KAGVTQTPRYLIKTRGQQVTLSCSPISGHRSVSWYQQTPGQGLQFLFEYFSETQRNKGNFPGRFSGRQFSNSRSEMNVSTLELGDSALYLCASSFGGEQFFGPGTRLTVL.

The chain couples TRBV19 to TRBJ1-5; 9 nucleotides agree with TRBD1. In germline, CDR1 is LNHDA, CDR2 SQIVND (reference sequence). This CDR3 is 14 amino acids long. Trimming at V came to 7 bases and at J to 4 bases, leaving 5 bases not matched to a gene. The CDR3 is CASTETGGNQPQHF. The CDR3 DNA reads as TGTGCCAGTACTGAGACAGGGGGAAATCAGCCCCAGCATTTT.

The rearrangement links TRBV6-6 to TRBJ1-6, with D unclear. V lost 5 bases to trimming and J lost 6 bases, with 5 bases between them. The CDR3 extends over 12 amino acids. Germline V lookup: CDR1 MNHNY, CDR2 SVGAGI (reference sequence). The CDR3 spells CASSRGNSPLHF. DNA of the CDR3: TGTGCCAGCAGTCGGGGTAATTCACCCCTCCACTTT.

This clonotype was counted only a few times. J is TRBJ1-4 and V is TRBV10-3, with TRBD1 matching 8 bases. The CDR3 length is 15 residues. V lost 4 bases and J lost 8; bases outside the gene matches: 9. Germline CDR1 and CDR2: ENHRY and SYGVKD. The DNA for the CDR3 is TGTGCCATCAGTGCCGGAGGACAGGGTGAGGAAAAACTGTTTTTT. Protein product: CAISAGGQGEEKLFF.

In its sample, this clonotype was seen a few times. V usage is TRBV18 and J usage is TRBJ2-1; no clear D gene. The CDR3 has 13 amino acids. V lost 0 bases, J lost 7 bases, and 7 bases lay in between. CDR1 is KGHSH and CDR2 is LQKENI in the germline V gene. CDR3 sequence (DNA): TGTGCCAGCTCACCACCGACACGGAATGAGCAGTTCTTC. The encoded protein is CASSPPTRNEQFF.

This clonotype was observed a few times. The chain recombines TRBV7-3 with TRBJ1-2; 7 nucleotides align to TRBD1. Germline trimming cut 4 bases from V and 8 bases from J; bases unmatched to any gene: 7. Germline assignment: CDR1 SGHTA and CDR2 FQGTGA. CDR3 length equals 13 residues. The CDR3 nucleotides read TGTGCCAGCAGCTCAGGGGGGGGCTTGGGCTACACCTTC. Translation gives CASSSGGGLGYTF.

This clonotype was recorded a few times. V is TRBV5-1 and J is TRBJ1-6; 9 bases match TRBD1. Germline trimming cut 4 bases from V and 8 bases from J; bases unmatched to any gene: 4. Germline-derived CDR1 and CDR2 are SGHRS and YFSETQ. CDR3 length: 14 residues. CDR3 sequence: CASSGRQGDSPLHF. In nucleotides, the CDR3 is TGCGCCAGCAGCGGGAGACAGGGGGATTCACCCCTCCACTTT.

This clonotype came up many times. The J gene is TRBJ2-7, the V gene TRBV4-1; TRBD2 agrees at 8 bases. J gave up 2 bases and V 4 bases, and 4 bases lay outside the gene matches. Looked up from germline, CDR1 is MGHRA and CDR2 is YSYEKL. The CDR3 extends over 14 amino acids. For the CDR3, the DNA is TGCGCCAGCAGCCCACCGGGACTAGCCTACGAGCAGTACTTC. Its protein product is CASSPPGLAYEQYF.

Only a few counts were recorded for this clonotype. The V call is TRBV4-2, the J call TRBJ2-2, with D maybe TRBD1 (5 bases). The germline V and J ends were trimmed by 0 bases and 7 bases, with 12 bases remaining between them. CDR1 is LGHNA and CDR2 is YNFKEQ in the germline V gene. CDR3 length equals 15 residues. CDR3 nucleotides: TGTGCCAGCAGCCAAGAAGGGGTAGGGGTCGGGGAGCTGTTTTTT. This gives the protein CASSQEGVGVGELFF.

The rearrangement links TRBV5-6 to TRBJ2-2; TRBD2 is a possible D gene (6 bases). Per the germline V gene, CDR1 is SGHDT and CDR2 is YYEEEE. The ends were cut back, 7 bases at V and 6 bases at J, with 13 bases in the middle. The CDR3 consists of 13 residues. Here the CDR3 DNA reads TGTGCCAGCGGGAGGAGGGTTTCCGGGGAGCTGTTTTTT. Translation gives CASGRRVSGELFF.